The source of this TCR beta chain is a study of T cell responses to AZD1222 COVID-19 vaccine. Findings of the study overall: Once two AZD1222 doses were given, Spike-specific TCR breadth and depth went up. Spike-wide vaccine-associated CD4 TCRs dominated at 160-218 and 743-854.

The J segment lost 6 bases and the V segment lost 2 bases, leaving 4 bases of the junction unmatched. The CDR3 runs 15 residues. CDR1 SNHLY and CDR2 FYNNEI come from the germline V gene. Regarding this clone: What it binds is unknown.

Here immunoSEQ multiplex PCR was the method, and the copy in TCRdb shows in-frame clones only, minus some. The data hold some 140,000 clones, with 92% observed a single time. The V gene is TRBV2, the J gene TRBJ1-4; 9 bases match TRBD1. This sequence was found in an adult in good health. Sequencing was performed on peripheral blood, taken on day 0 of AZD1222 vaccination. The CDR3 here is CASSEWDRAYEKLFF. The CDR3 DNA follows: TGTGCCAGCAGTGAATGGGACAGGGCTTATGAAAAACTGTTTTTT.